One sample yielded the 18 T cell receptor beta chains listed below, sequenced in a study of CD8+CD57+ T cells in acquired aplastic anemia. Using genomic DNA as the template, TCR beta VDJ and CDR3 profiling was carried out. TCRdb reprocessed the reads via MiXCR and lists one record per CDR3 protein. The sample carries tens of thousands of distinct CDR3 sequences, 54% recorded once. Sequencing used sorted CD4+, CD8+, or CD8+CD57+ T cells (not recorded which) from PBMCs. All receptors derive from a human donor in good health, serving as a control.

This clonotype has only one observation. V is TRBV19 and J is TRBJ2-7, with a possible D match to TRBD1 (6 bases). CDR1 and CDR2 (germline): LNHDA, SQIVND (reference sequence). The CDR3 consists of 13 residues. The V gene lost 4 bases and the J gene lost 9 bases, with 16 bases spanning the gap. DNA of the CDR3: TGTGCCAGTAGTACAGACAGGTCTGGTGGGCAGTACTTC. Its protein product is CASSTDRSGGQYF.

This clonotype was seen once. This rearrangement joins TRBV10-3 to TRBJ1-5, with D unclear. The V end was cut by 2 bases, the J end by 1 base, with 6 bases between. Germline loops: CDR1 ENHRY, CDR2 SYGVKD. CDR3 length: 14 amino acids. CDR3 in DNA: TGTGCCATCAGTGAGAGAACGAGCAATCAGCCCCAGCATTTT. Its protein product is CAISERTSNQPQHF.

The chain carries TRBV25-1 and TRBJ2-1; 9 nucleotides line up with TRBD1. The V and J ends lost 4 bases and 9 bases, in that order; junction bases with no gene match: 10. This CDR3 contains 15 residues. In germline, CDR1 is MGHDK, CDR2 SYGVNS. This chain's CDR3 is CASSGRDRVGGEQFF. In DNA form, the CDR3 reads TGTGCCAGCAGTGGCCGGGACAGGGTAGGGGGTGAGCAGTTCTTC.

The chain combines TRBV20-1 with TRBJ1-6, with D maybe TRBD1 (5 bases). Germline CDR1 reads DFQATT; CDR2 reads SNEGSKA (reference sequence). The CDR3 runs 14 residues. V lost 5 bases and J 6 bases, leaving 14 bases between the germline ends. The CDR3 coding sequence is TGCAGTGCTCCTCGTGGGGGGGTTAATTCACCCCTCCACTTT. Its protein is CSAPRGGVNSPLHF.

The chain carries TRBV3-1 and TRBJ1-1, with 7 bases aligning to TRBD1. The germline V gene has CDR1 LGHDT and CDR2 YNNKEL (reference sequence). The CDR3 length is 15 residues. The V gene end was trimmed by 4 bases and the J gene end by 4 bases; junction bases not matched to a gene: 9. CDR3 nucleotide sequence: TGTGCCAGCAGCCCTAGGAACAGGGGCCTCACTGAAGCTTTCTTT. This gives the protein CASSPRNRGLTEAFF.

With regard to this clonotype: The conserved phenylalanine or tryptophan normally closing the CDR3 is absent here, so this likely arose from a read error. The chain couples TRBV19 to TRBJ1-3, with D unclear. The CDR3 covers 15 residues. The germline V and J ends were trimmed by 4 bases and 4 bases, with 14 bases remaining between them. Germline assignment: CDR1 LNHDA and CDR2 SQIVND (reference sequence). CDR3: CASSRQDVLGNTIYS. CDR3 bases: TGTGCCAGTAGTAGGCAGGACGTACTGGGAAACACCATATATTCT.

CDR3 sequence (DNA): TGCAGTGCTTACCAGGCTGGGAAAACCTATGGCTACACCTTC. It translates to CSAYQAGKTYGYTF. This rearrangement joins TRBV20-1 to TRBJ1-2; D remains unclear. Trimming cost V 5 bases and J 4 bases, with 17 bases left between them. The CDR3 has 14 residues. CDR1 is DFQATT, CDR2 SNEGSKA, per germline (reference sequence).

This clonotype was observed a few times. V and J are TRBV20-1 and TRBJ2-2; TRBD1 matches 7 bases. Germline V CDR1 and CDR2: DFQATT, SNEGSKA (reference sequence). V dropped 3 bases and J dropped 1; count of bases not matched to a gene: 5. The CDR3 has 15 amino acids. This chain's CDR3 is CSARARQGNTGELFF. DNA of the CDR3: TGCAGTGCTAGGGCACGACAGGGGAACACCGGGGAGCTGTTTTTT.

The chain carries TRBV29-1 and TRBJ2-3; TRBD1 is a possible D gene (6 bases). Germline CDR1 reads SQVTM; CDR2 reads ANQGSEA. The CDR3 length is 13 residues. With 5 bases removed from V and 2 bases from J, the gap between germline ends came to 11 bases. The CDR3 DNA reads as TGCAGCGTTCATGGACAGTACACAGATACGCAGTATTTT. Protein product: CSVHGQYTDTQYF.

The chain uses TRBV20-1 and TRBJ2-5, with 7 bases identical to TRBD2. CDR1 DFQATT and CDR2 SNEGSKA come from the germline V gene (reference sequence). The ends lost 0 bases at V and 5 bases at J; junction bases unmatched: 24. The CDR3 covers 20 residues. DNA for the CDR3: TGCAGTGCTAGAGATCTCGGGGTAGCGGGCACCGGGGAGCTGAGGGAGACCCAGTACTTC. Translating it yields CSARDLGVAGTGELRETQYF.

CDR3 coding DNA: TGTGCCACCAGCAGAGATCGGGTAACTAACTATGGCTACACCTTC. Protein sequence: CATSRDRVTNYGYTF. The chain links TRBV15 to TRBJ1-2; no clear D. The germline V gene encodes CDR1 LNHNV and CDR2 YYDKDF (reference sequence). V lost 0 bases to trimming and J lost 0 bases, with 8 bases between them. The CDR3 is made up of 15 amino acids.

The CDR3 sequence: CASSGDRGDGETQYF. Written as DNA, the CDR3 is TGTGCCAGCAGCGGGGACAGGGGTGATGGGGAGACCCAGTACTTC. This chain uses TRBV9 with TRBJ2-5; 10 bases match TRBD1. V shed 3 bases and J 5 bases; nucleotides not matched to a gene: 7. This CDR3 is built from 15 residues. Germline CDR1 and CDR2: SGDLS and YYNGEE.

This chain uses TRBV20-1 with TRBJ1-2; D unclear. Germline assignment: CDR1 DFQATT and CDR2 SNEGSKA (reference sequence). The CDR3 is made up of 11 amino acids. V was trimmed by 5 bases and J by 8 bases, leaving 12 bases between them. The CDR3 protein is CSAWIDGGYTF. Written as DNA, the CDR3 is TGCAGTGCTTGGATTGACGGGGGCTACACCTTC.

Worth noting for this clonotype: As the CDR3 is not closed by the conserved phenylalanine or tryptophan, this likely results from a read error. Because the CDR3's place on the DNA is in doubt, the DNA is left out and the CDR3 is given as listed by TCRdb. This chain links TRBV7-8 with TRBJ2-6; the D segment call TRBD2 is taken from the table without a DNA check. Inclusive of both ends, the CDR3 amounts to 8 amino acids. CDR1 and CDR2 from the germline V gene are SGHVS and FQNEAQ. The CDR3: CASSFTSG.

This clonotype appeared once. This rearrangement joins TRBV24-1 to TRBJ2-1, with D maybe TRBD1 (6 bases). Germline V gives CDR1 KGHDR, CDR2 SFDVKD. V lost 4 bases and J 12 bases, leaving 12 bases between the germline ends. This CDR3 is built from 12 residues. The CDR3: CATSDPGTRQFF. The CDR3 DNA reads as TGTGCCACCAGTGACCCCGGGACAAGGCAGTTCTTC.

In its sample, this clonotype was seen many times. This chain joins TRBV7-2 and TRBJ2-5; 11 bases map to TRBD2. J lost 4 bases, V lost 5 bases, and 3 bases had no gene match. Germline V gene lookup returns CDR1 SGHTA and CDR2 FQGNSA. The CDR3 loop spans 14 amino acids. CDR3 nucleotides: TGTGCCAGCAGCCGACTAGCGGGAACAGAGACCCAGTACTTC. Amino acids: CASSRLAGTETQYF.

This clonotype was recorded at least ten times. The CDR3 DNA reads as TGCAGTGCTCGGGACAGAAAGGCCTACGAGCAGTACTTC. Translation: CSARDRKAYEQYF. The chain links TRBV20-1 to TRBJ2-7; 7 bases align to TRBD1. The CDR3 extends over 13 amino acids. V lost 5 bases, J lost 2 bases, and 6 bases stayed unmatched. Per germline, CDR1 DFQATT and CDR2 SNEGSKA (reference sequence).

The CDR3 nucleotides read TGTGCCACCTGGACTAGCGGGGGCCAAAATGAGCAGTTCTTC. Translating gives CATWTSGGQNEQFF. The gene calls are TRBV10-3 and TRBJ2-1, with TRBD2 matching over 13 bases. CDR1 is ENHRY and CDR2 is SYGVKD in the germline V gene. The ends lost 10 bases at V and 7 bases at J; junction bases unmatched: 7. This CDR3 has 14 residues.